The rows below give T cell receptor beta chains drawn from one sample of a study of blood T cells in healthy people across ages. Each CDR3 protein is one row after TCRdb ran MiXCR on the 5' RACE reads. Of 1.6 million or so distinct CDR3 sequences detected, 30% to 40% appear once; the ten largest clones hold over 9%. The sample comprised blood. Receptor source: a woman aged 25 to 39 in good health. Both conserved end residues are part of each CDR3. D genes are given only for firm matches. The size of a clone is reported for some rows only, either as once, few or many, or as a class for expanded clones.

j_call v_call clone_size d_call cdr3_nt cdr3_aa
TRBJ2-7 TRBV29-1 few TRBD2 TGCAGCGTACGGACTAGCTTCTACGAGCAGTACTTC CSVRTSFYEQYF
TRBJ1-4 TRBV7-6 few . TGTGCCAGCAGCTTATCGGGGGGCGCCGGTGAAAAACTGTTTTTT CASSLSGGAGEKLFF
TRBJ2-5 TRBV5-1 . TRBD2 TGCGCCAGCAGCTTGGTTCGGGGAGGGAGAGAGACCCAGTACTTC CASSLVRGGRETQYF
TRBJ2-7 TRBV6-5 . TRBD1 TGTGCCAGCAGTTACTCGGGACAGGGGGTTGCCGAGCAGTACTTC CASSYSGQGVAEQYF
TRBJ2-7 TRBV2 few . TGTGCCAGCTCCCTCGGCGTAGGGAAGTACGAGCAGTACTTC CASSLGVGKYEQYF
TRBJ1-2 TRBV6-1 . . TGTGCCAGCAGGGCGGGGCTCTCCTCCTATGGCTACACCTTC CASRAGLSSYGYTF
TRBJ2-5 TRBV20-1 many TRBD1 TGCAGTGCTAGAGATCATACAGGGGGTGGTCGAGAGACCCAGTACTTC CSARDHTGGGRETQYF
TRBJ2-1 TRBV28 . TRBD1 TGTGCCTCACAGGGGGGTATTAGCGCCTACAATGAGCAGTTCTTC CASQGGISAYNEQFF
TRBJ2-7 TRBV5-5 . . TGTGCCAGCAGTCGAATGGGGATATCCTACGAGCAGTACTTC CASSRMGISYEQYF
TRBJ2-5 TRBV20-1 few TRBD2 TGCAGTGCCAGAGCCCTGACGACTAGCAGACAAGAGACCCAGTACTTC CSARALTTSRQETQYF
TRBJ1-2 TRBV25-1 many . TGTGCCAGCAGTGATCCGGGGCCTCCCTATGGCTACACCTTC CASSDPGPPYGYTF
TRBJ1-5 TRBV20-1 . TRBD1 TGCAGTGCTAGAGGCTGGACAGGGGGGACGGGGAATAGCAATCAGCCCCAGCATTTT CSARGWTGGTGNSNQPQHF
TRBJ2-3 TRBV12-3/TRBV12-4 few . TGTGCCAGCGGGCCCCCTAGCACAGATACGCAGTATTTT CASGPPSTDTQYF
TRBJ1-5 TRBV28 . . TGTGCCAGCAGTTTATTGGGCTTAGGGAGGTATAGCAATCAGCCCCAGCATTTT CASSLLGLGRYSNQPQHF
TRBJ1-6 TRBV9 . TRBD1 TGTGCCAGCAGCGTACGGGGGACAGATAATTCACCCCTCCACTTT CASSVRGTDNSPLHF
TRBJ1-2 TRBV29-1 . TRBD1 TGCAGCGTCCTAGAAACGGGACAGGGTTCCCAGGACTATGGCTACACCTTC CSVLETGQGSQDYGYTF
TRBJ2-1 TRBV15 few TRBD2 TGTGCCACCAGCACCGGGACTAGCCCTGCCTACAATGAGCAGTTCTTC CATSTGTSPAYNEQFF